One TCR beta chain is described in this entry. The entry originates in a study of T cells expressing NK-cell markers. Germline V gives CDR1 MGHRA, CDR2 YSYEKL. The CDR3 is 14 residues long. TCRdb reprocessed the 5' RACE reads, with one entry per CDR3 protein and no DNA. The listing contains some 150,000 distinct CDR3 sequences. Sequencing used blood T cells: a sorted CD56 or NKG2C T cell subset, CD4+ or CD8+ T cells, or bulk PBMC T cells (not recorded which). The clonotype comes from a man between 18 and 35 years old in good health. This chain uses TRBV4-1 with TRBJ1-2; TCRdb's D gene call, TRBD1, goes unchecked for lack of DNA. CDR3 sequence reads: CASSQEDSPYGYTF.